A single sample is the source of the 24 T cell receptor beta chains below, sequenced in a study of T cell responses to AZD1222 COVID-19 vaccine (dated by TCRdb to the early 2020s). Preparation of the library involved the immunoSEQ multiplex PCR assay. TCRdb obtained this table from immuneACCESS and retained in-frame rearrangements with V and J assigned. These tables miss some clones; where compared with another copy, unresolved V genes account for less than half of the shortfall, and the remainder is unexplained. For this sample there are about 150,000 clones; 85% to 95% appear just once. Approximately 1.5% of the sample goes to the ten largest clones. The time point tag for this specimen amounts to: about 28 days (+/-7) after the second vaccine dose. The sample consisted of peripheral blood, taken 28 days after the second AZD1222 dose. Source of these receptors: an adult who received the AZD1222 COVID-19 vaccine.

Details on this clone: Other DNA sequences from this sample encode an identical CDR3 as well. The gene calls are TRBV9 and TRBJ1-1; D remains unclear. The germline CDR1 and CDR2 sequences are SGDLS and YYNGEE. CDR3 length: 14 residues. V was pared by 4 bases and J by 2 bases, with 12 bases between. Here the CDR3 reads CASSPGRLNTEAFF. DNA for the CDR3: TGTGCCAGCAGCCCGGGTCGGTTAAACACTGAAGCTTTCTTT.

This clone has a single count. V is TRBV27 and J is TRBJ1-5; 8 nucleotides agree with TRBD1. Germline trimming cut 5 bases from V and 0 bases from J; bases unmatched to any gene: 12. From germline, CDR1 is MNHEY and CDR2 SMNVEV (reference sequence). The CDR3 runs to 18 residues. The CDR3 sequence: CASSRFGTGGDSNQPQHF. CDR3 coding DNA: TGTGCCAGCAGTCGATTTGGCACAGGGGGGGATAGCAATCAGCCCCAGCATTTT.

The chain couples TRBV4-1 to TRBJ2-7; D not resolved. This CDR3 contains 15 residues. CDR1 and CDR2 (germline): MGHRA, YSYEKL. Trimming shortened V by 0 bases and J by 2 bases, and 11 bases separated the two germline ends. The CDR3, as DNA: TGCGCCAGCAGCCAAGATCGGGCGAGAACCTACGAGCAGTACTTC. Its translation is CASSQDRARTYEQYF.

The J gene is TRBJ1-1, the V gene TRBV4-1, with D perhaps matching TRBD1 (5 bases). This CDR3 has 14 amino acids. The V gene lost 4 bases and the J gene lost 4 bases, with 13 bases spanning the gap. Germline V gene sequence: CDR1 MGHRA, CDR2 YSYEKL. CDR3 loop: CASSPPGFGTEAFF. DNA for the CDR3: TGCGCCAGCAGCCCCCCAGGGTTTGGCACTGAAGCTTTCTTT.

The rearrangement joins TRBV4-1 to TRBJ1-6, with D possibly TRBD1 on 5 matching bases. The CDR3 has 17 residues. Between the trimmed V and J ends, which lost 3 bases and 6 bases, there was a span of 18 bases. Germline-derived CDR1 and CDR2 are MGHRA and YSYEKL. CDR3 in DNA: TGCGCCAGCAGCCACCCAAGGATTGGGACGCCTAATTCACCCCTCCACTTT. It translates to CASSHPRIGTPNSPLHF.

This chain joins TRBV10-3 and TRBJ2-2; perhaps TRBD1 as D (6 bases). V was shortened by 3 bases and J by 3 bases, with 20 bases between the two germline ends. The CDR3 is made up of 18 amino acids. The germline gives CDR1 ENHRY, CDR2 SYGVKD. The CDR3 protein is CAISDPTSRDIYTGELFF. The CDR3 DNA sequence: TGTGCCATCAGTGACCCCACTTCCCGGGACATCTACACCGGGGAGCTGTTTTTT.

V and J are TRBV10-1 and TRBJ2-6; TRBD2 might be the D (5 bases). Germline V lookup: CDR1 WNHNN, CDR2 SYGVQD (reference sequence). The CDR3 totals 14 residues. Trimming took off 8 bases at V and 4 bases at J, with 12 bases between the two ends. The CDR3 nucleotides read TGCGCCAGCCGAGGAGGATCGGGGGCCAACGTCCTGACTTTC. Translated, it gives CASRGGSGANVLTF.

The genes are TRBV5-1 and TRBJ2-1, with 7 bases fitting TRBD1. From germline, CDR1 is SGHRS and CDR2 YFSETQ. With 4 bases clipped from V and 0 bases from J, the junction kept 7 bases outside the gene matches. The CDR3 is 16 amino acids. CDR3 in amino acids: CASSGSGTDSYNEQFF. CDR3 DNA sequence: TGCGCCAGCAGCGGATCCGGGACAGACTCCTACAATGAGCAGTTCTTC.

As DNA, the CDR3 is TGTGCCGTGAGGGAAGCCAATCAGCCCCAGCATTTT. Its translation: CAVREANQPQHF. This chain uses TRBV19 with TRBJ1-5; D ambiguous. CDR3 size: 12 residues. Per the germline V gene, CDR1 is LNHDA and CDR2 is SQIVND (reference sequence). The V end lost 11 bases, the J end lost 3 bases, and 11 bases lay between the germline ends.

This clone has only a few counts. The chain links TRBV18 to TRBJ2-3, with D perhaps being TRBD1 or TRBD2 (6 bases each). The CDR3 loop spans 14 amino acids. CDR1 is KGHSH and CDR2 is LQKENI in the germline V gene. Between the trimmed V and J ends, which lost 4 bases and 2 bases, there was a span of 10 bases. CDR3 amino acids: CASSRGDITDTQYF. CDR3 coding DNA: TGTGCCAGCTCACGGGGGGACATCACAGATACGCAGTATTTT.

This rearrangement joins TRBV6-1 to TRBJ2-2; a possible D gene is TRBD1 (6 bases). CDR1 and CDR2 from the germline V gene are MNHNS and SASEGT. Trimming took off 5 bases at V and 3 bases at J, with 13 bases between the two ends. The CDR3 sequence is 15 residues long. Written as DNA, the CDR3 is TGTGCCAGCAGTTTACTTGGGGGCCACACCGGGGAGCTGTTTTTT. This codes for CASSLLGGHTGELFF.

Here the CDR3 reads CASMDRGKGFQETQYF. As DNA, the CDR3 is TGTGCCAGTATGGACAGGGGAAAGGGGTTCCAAGAGACCCAGTACTTC. The chain joins TRBV19 to TRBJ2-5; 9 positions agree with TRBD1. This CDR3 is 16 amino acids long. Germline V gives CDR1 LNHDA, CDR2 SQIVND (reference sequence). With 7 bases clipped from V and 1 base from J, the junction kept 10 bases outside the gene matches.

The chain carries TRBV28 and TRBJ2-3; D is unclear. The CDR3 is made up of 15 amino acids. Trimming removed 5 bases at V and 1 base at J, with 13 bases between. CDR1 MDHEN and CDR2 SYDVKM come from the germline V gene. The DNA of the CDR3 is TGTGCCAGCAGTCCCCACAGACAAGGCACAGATACGCAGTATTTT. Its translation: CASSPHRQGTDTQYF.

The chain uses TRBV11-2 and TRBJ2-1, with unresolved D. Per germline, CDR1 SGHAT and CDR2 FQNNGV. V dropped 0 bases and J dropped 8 bases, with 8 bases sitting between them. This CDR3 has 13 amino acids. Here the CDR3 DNA reads TGTGCCAGCAGCTTAGATTATGGCGATGAGCAGTTCTTC. It is translated as CASSLDYGDEQFF.

The chain has TRBV28 and TRBJ2-3; 9 bases match TRBD1. CDR3 length: 14 amino acids. V shed 10 bases, J shed 4 bases, and the junction held 9 bases outside the gene matches. Germline CDR1 and CDR2: MDHEN and SYDVKM. CDR3 region: CATTRDRDSDTQYF. The CDR3 nucleotides are TGTGCCACCACTAGGGACAGGGATTCAGATACGCAGTATTTT. Based on the CDR3 plus reference TRBV28 and TRBJ2-3, the full variable domain is DVKVTQSSRYLVKRTGEKVFLECVQDMDHENMFWYRQDPGLGLRLIYFSYDVKMKEKGDIPEGYSVSREKKERFSLILESASTNQTSMYLCATTRDRDSDTQYFGPGTRLTVL.

This clone has more than one count but fewer than ten. This sequence joins TRBV19 and TRBJ2-7; 9 bases line up with TRBD2. Germline V gene lookup returns CDR1 LNHDA and CDR2 SQIVND (reference sequence). The trim removed 4 bases at V and 1 base at J, leaving 5 bases unmatched. This CDR3 is built from 15 residues. The CDR3 bases are TGTGCCAGTAGTACGCTAGCGGGGAGGTCCTACGAGCAGTACTTC. Encoded protein: CASSTLAGRSYEQYF.

V and J are TRBV5-1 and TRBJ1-1; a possible D gene is TRBD1 (6 bases). Germline V gene sequence: CDR1 SGHRS, CDR2 YFSETQ. V was clipped by 4 bases and J by 2 bases, with 15 bases between them. The CDR3 contains 15 residues. The CDR3 bases are TGCGCCAGCAGCCCTTGGGCAGGGGCTAACACTGAAGCTTTCTTT. Encoded protein: CASSPWAGANTEAFF. The variable domain in full, completed from reference TRBV5-1 and TRBJ1-1, reads KAGVTQTPRYLIKTRGQQVTLSCSPISGHRSVSWYQQTPGQGLQFLFEYFSETQRNKGNFPGRFSGRQFSNSRSEMNVSTLELGDSALYLCASSPWAGANTEAFFGQGTRLTVV.

This sequence joins TRBV28 and TRBJ1-2; D is undetermined. CDR1 and CDR2 from the germline V gene are MDHEN and SYDVKM. The CDR3 has 11 amino acids. Between the trimmed V and J ends, which lost 7 bases and 4 bases, there was a span of 7 bases. CDR3 nucleotide sequence: TGTGCCAGCACGGATTCCTATGGCTACACCTTC. This sequence encodes CASTDSYGYTF.

V is TRBV7-9 and J is TRBJ2-1; perhaps TRBD2 as D (6 bases). Germline CDR1 SEHNR, CDR2 FQNEAQ (reference sequence). This CDR3 spans 15 amino acids. Trimming took 3 bases from V and 7 from J, leaving 16 bases between them. The CDR3 reads CASSFVREKMNEQFF. For the CDR3, the DNA is TGTGCCAGCAGCTTTGTTCGGGAGAAGATGAATGAGCAGTTCTTC.

The chain has TRBV28 and TRBJ1-2; no clear D. V lost 4 bases, J lost 3 bases, and 9 bases lay in between. The CDR3 is 13 residues long. Germline V gives CDR1 MDHEN, CDR2 SYDVKM. The CDR3 bases are TGTGCCAGCAGTTGGACTGGGTACTATGGCTACACCTTC. Its protein product is CASSWTGYYGYTF.

CDR3 protein: CASSYQGSRGYTF. The CDR3 bases are TGTGCCAGCAGTTATCAGGGGTCTCGGGGCTACACCTTC. V usage is TRBV28 and J usage is TRBJ1-2; D possibly corresponds to TRBD1 (6 bases). The V end lost 4 bases, the J end lost 8 bases, and 14 bases lay between the germline ends. CDR1 and CDR2 from the germline V gene are MDHEN and SYDVKM. The CDR3 runs to 13 residues.

The chain is built from TRBV7-2 and TRBJ1-4, with D uncertain. The germline V gene encodes CDR1 SGHTA and CDR2 FQGNSA. Trimming took 5 bases from V and 3 from J, leaving 19 bases between them. The CDR3 runs to 17 residues. CDR3 in amino acids: CASSPTGNVGANEKLFF. The DNA for the CDR3 is TGTGCCAGCAGCCCGACCGGAAATGTTGGGGCTAATGAAAAACTGTTTTTT.

This sequence joins TRBV6-5 and TRBJ2-1, with 10 bases that match TRBD1. This CDR3 comprises 15 residues. Germline CDR1 reads MNHEY; CDR2 reads SVGAGI. V lost 6 bases and J lost 10; bases outside the gene matches: 12. CDR3 coding DNA: TGTGCCAGCAGGCTAACCCGGGACAGGGGCTTCGAGCAGTTCTTC. Translating gives CASRLTRDRGFEQFF.

The chain carries TRBV5-1 and TRBJ2-1; D gene uncertain. V was shortened by 1 base and J by 2 bases, with 7 bases between the two germline ends. Germline values: CDR1 SGHRS, CDR2 YFSETQ. The CDR3 covers 14 residues. The CDR3 region is CASSLRYPYNEQFF. The CDR3 nucleotides read TGCGCCAGCAGCTTGCGGTACCCCTACAATGAGCAGTTCTTC.